This is a list of T cell receptor beta chains from one sample in a study of T cell repertoires in cytomegalovirus infection. For these TCRs, the target antigens are not known. TCRdb re-called the reads with MiXCR, one entry per CDR3 protein. The table includes roughly 340,000 distinct CDR3 sequences, about 28% detected once. The sequences come from cultured PBMCs, collected from culture after CMV antigen stimulation. The source is a human donor in good health (CMV status not recorded). Some clones in this sample may be carry-over from other donors' samples. Each CDR3 is given with its conserved first and last residue. The D gene is left open where the match is weak. Rows give clone size only sometimes, using once, few, many, or a class for an expanded clone.

d_call | clone_size | j_call | v_call | cdr3_aa | cdr3_nt
. | . | TRBJ2-5 | TRBV19 | CASSIAVNGETQYF | TGTGCCAGTAGTATAGCGGTAAACGGAGAGACCCAGTACTTC
. | few | TRBJ1-5 | TRBV12-3/TRBV12-4 | CASSLRSVSNQPQHF | TGTGCCAGCAGTTTGCGATCAGTTAGCAATCAGCCCCAGCATTTT
. | . | TRBJ2-1 | TRBV7-9 | CASSSLPGERVEQFF | TGTGCCAGCAGCTCCCTTCCAGGGGAAAGGGTTGAGCAGTTCTTC
. | few | TRBJ2-7 | TRBV7-2 | CASSFHEEEQYF | TGTGCCAGCAGCTTTCACGAAGAGGAGCAGTACTTC
TRBD2 | . | TRBJ2-7 | TRBV28 | CASSSPTAGALYEQYF | TGTGCCAGCAGTTCCCCTACGGCGGGAGCACTATACGAGCAGTACTTC
. | few | TRBJ2-7 | TRBV15 | CATSRDRSAQSSYEQYF | TGTGCCACCAGCAGAGATCGTTCGGCTCAAAGCTCCTACGAGCAGTACTTC
TRBD1 | few | TRBJ1-2 | TRBV7-8 | CASSETGVGGYTF | TGTGCCAGCAGCGAAACAGGGGTAGGAGGCTACACCTTC
TRBD2 | few | TRBJ2-7 | TRBV5-1 | CASSLFAGDGYEQYF | TGCGCCAGCAGCTTGTTTGCGGGAGACGGGTACGAGCAGTACTTC
TRBD1 | few | TRBJ2-7 | TRBV4-1 | CASSLQGALDEQYF | TGTGCCAGCAGCCTACAGGGGGCTCTCGACGAGCAGTACTTC
. | . | TRBJ2-4 | TRBV15 | CATSRDPPVIVQYF | TGTGCCACCAGCAGAGATCCCCCGGTAATCGTTCAGTACTTC
. | . | TRBJ1-2 | TRBV20-1 | CSALPVRGYTF | TGCAGTGCTCTACCGGTCCGCGGCTACACCTTC
. | once | TRBJ2-7 | TRBV27 | CASSLARVPYEQYF | TGTGCCAGCAGTTTAGCGCGGGTCCCCTACGAGCAGTACTTC
TRBD2 | few | TRBJ2-3 | TRBV7-2 | CASSQFGLAGGPDTQYF | TGTGCCAGCAGCCAATTTGGACTAGCGGGAGGGCCAGATACGCAGTATTTT
. | . | TRBJ2-3 | TRBV5-1 | CASSPGGRFSDTQYF | TGCGCCAGCAGCCCCGGGGGCAGATTCTCAGATACGCAGTATTTT
TRBD1 | few | TRBJ2-5 | TRBV7-8 | CASNPQGGTGIQETQYF | TGTGCCAGCAACCCACAAGGGGGGACAGGCATCCAAGAGACCCAGTACTTC
. | few | TRBJ2-5 | TRBV11-2 | CASSLSGLGAETQYF | TGTGCCAGCAGCTTAAGTGGGTTAGGGGCCGAGACCCAGTACTTC
. | . | TRBJ1-2 | TRBV7-2 | CASSQRVQGIGVLGYTF | TGTGCCAGCAGCCAGAGGGTACAGGGAATCGGTGTTTTGGGCTACACCTTC
. | few | TRBJ1-5 | TRBV6-1 | CASRLGTSPYSNQPQHF | TGTGCCAGCCGATTGGGGACAAGTCCCTATAGCAATCAGCCCCAGCATTTT
. | . | TRBJ1-2 | TRBV19 | CASSIGAAPNYGYTF | TGTGCCAGTAGTATTGGGGCGGCTCCTAACTATGGCTACACCTTC
. | few | TRBJ2-7 | TRBV2 | CASSDGNRRRDEQYF | TGTGCCAGCAGTGATGGGAACCGGCGGAGGGACGAGCAGTACTTC
. | . | TRBJ2-5 | TRBV7-2 | CASSAHPGAPTAQYF | TGTGCCAGCAGCGCCCACCCCGGGGCCCCAACGGCCCAGTACTTC
. | . | TRBJ1-1 | TRBV11-2 | CASSLDHGLQLLGRGAFF | TGTGCCAGCAGCTTAGATCATGGTCTCCAGTTACTCGGCAGAGGAGCTTTCTTT
TRBD2 | . | TRBJ2-3 | TRBV20-1 | CSALGASGRGTDTQYF | TGCAGTGCTCTGGGCGCTAGCGGGAGAGGTACAGATACGCAGTATTTT
TRBD1 | . | TRBJ2-2 | TRBV2 | CASSLDRAGTGELFF | TGTGCCAGCAGCCTCGACAGGGCAGGGACCGGGGAGCTGTTTTTT
. | few | TRBJ1-5 | TRBV12-3/TRBV12-4 | CASSPPQRYSNQPQHF | TGTGCCAGCAGTCCGCCCCAGCGTTATAGCAATCAGCCCCAGCATTTT
. | few | TRBJ2-1 | TRBV7-2 | CASSGGQSWKFF | TGTGCCAGCAGCGGAGGACAAAGTTGGAAGTTCTTC
. | . | TRBJ1-2 | TRBV28 | CASGGPGLYRDGYTF | TGTGCCAGCGGGGGTCCAGGGTTATACAGAGATGGCTACACCTTC
TRBD1 | many | TRBJ2-3 | TRBV7-3 | CASSPRDRVSDTQYF | TGTGCCAGCAGCCCCCGGGACAGGGTGTCAGATACGCAGTATTTT
. | few | TRBJ1-2 | TRBV12-3/TRBV12-4 | CASSFNYTF | TGTGCCAGCAGTTTTAATTACACCTTC
. | few | TRBJ1-4 | TRBV11-2 | CASSPYTEKLFF | TGTGCCAGCAGCCCATATACTGAAAAACTGTTTTTT
. | few | TRBJ2-7 | TRBV7-9 | CASRPEASRVYEQYF | TGTGCCAGCAGACCCGAGGCATCCCGGGTTTACGAGCAGTACTTC
. | many | TRBJ2-7 | TRBV7-2 | CASSRTGTYEQYF | TGTGCCAGCAGCCGAACAGGGACCTACGAGCAGTACTTC
TRBD1 | . | TRBJ1-2 | TRBV10-2 | CASTGTGNGYTF | TGCGCCAGCACCGGGACAGGAAATGGCTACACCTTC
TRBD1 | . | TRBJ1-1 | TRBV6-5 | CASSPTGQGSNTEAFF | TGTGCCAGCAGCCCTACCGGACAGGGATCGAACACTGAAGCTTTCTTT
. | . | TRBJ1-1 | TRBV7-6 | CASSVFRRAEAFF | TGTGCCAGCAGCGTGTTTAGGAGGGCTGAAGCTTTCTTT
TRBD1 | few | TRBJ2-4 | TRBV6-2/TRBV6-3 | CASTDEDRGAKNIQYF | TGTGCCAGCACCGACGAGGACAGGGGCGCCAAAAACATTCAGTACTTC
. | . | TRBJ2-5 | TRBV7-8 | CASSSGRGGRGETQYF | TGTGCCAGCAGCTCCGGACGCGGGGGCCGGGGGGAGACCCAGTACTTC
TRBD1 | . | TRBJ2-4 | TRBV28 | CASLPRDSIIQYF | TGTGCCAGCCTACCCCGGGACAGCATCATTCAGTACTTC
. | . | TRBJ1-4 | TRBV6-1 | CASSEALGGGSEKLFF | TGTGCCAGCAGTGAAGCCCTGGGCGGGGGCTCTGAAAAACTGTTTTTT
. | . | TRBJ1-5 | TRBV6-5 | CASSRDKAWPQHF | TGTGCCAGCAGCAGGGACAAGGCGTGGCCCCAGCATTTT
. | . | TRBJ2-2 | TRBV7-3 | CASSHGTVNTGELFF | TGTGCCAGCAGCCACGGGACGGTGAACACCGGGGAGCTGTTTTTT
. | many | TRBJ1-5 | TRBV7-8 | CASSLGPGDTNGPQHF | TGTGCCAGCAGCTTAGGGCCGGGGGATACAAACGGGCCCCAGCATTTT
. | . | TRBJ2-2 | TRBV6-5 | CASSYDQQGFGTGELFF | TGTGCCAGCAGTTACGACCAACAGGGCTTTGGCACCGGGGAGCTGTTTTTT
TRBD2 | many | TRBJ2-6 | TRBV7-2 | CASSGRTSGSSGANVLTF | TGTGCCAGCAGCGGGAGGACTAGCGGGAGCTCTGGGGCCAACGTCCTGACTTTC
. | . | TRBJ2-3 | TRBV7-9 | CASSKTPTGGRDTQYF | TGTGCCAGCAGCAAAACACCCACCGGGGGTCGGGATACGCAGTATTTT
. | . | TRBJ1-4 | TRBV12-3/TRBV12-4 | CASSPTGRDATNEKLFF | TGTGCCAGCAGCCCTACGGGGAGGGATGCAACTAATGAAAAACTGTTTTTT